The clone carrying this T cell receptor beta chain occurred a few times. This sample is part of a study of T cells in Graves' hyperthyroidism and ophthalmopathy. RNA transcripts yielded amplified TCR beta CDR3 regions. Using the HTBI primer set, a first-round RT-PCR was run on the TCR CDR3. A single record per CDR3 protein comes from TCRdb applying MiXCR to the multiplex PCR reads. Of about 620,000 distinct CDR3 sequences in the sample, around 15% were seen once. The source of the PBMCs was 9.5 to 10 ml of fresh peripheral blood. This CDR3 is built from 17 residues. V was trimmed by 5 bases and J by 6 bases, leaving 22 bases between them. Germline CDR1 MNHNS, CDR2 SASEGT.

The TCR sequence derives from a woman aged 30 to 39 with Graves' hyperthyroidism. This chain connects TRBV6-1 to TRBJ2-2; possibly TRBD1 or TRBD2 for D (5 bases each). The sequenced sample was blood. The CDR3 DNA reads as TGTGCCAGCAGTCCGTTTGGGGGTGGCCTACGGTCCGGGGAGCTGTTTTTT. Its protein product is CASSPFGGGLRSGELFF.